The clone carrying this T cell receptor (beta chain) was observed a few times. Its antigen remains unknown. This record belongs to a study of CD8+ T cells in alopecia areata. Study as a whole: A 6-month off-drug phase came after tofacitinib, which had lasted 6 to 18 months. Disease severity was quantified as SALT score of affected scalp area.

Treatment of the sample: oral pan-JAK inhibitor, 5-10 mg twice daily. It was cDNA, reverse transcribed from extracted RNA, that served as the sequencing template. Repertoires were generated with immunoSEQ multiplex PCR, while TCRdb's copy carries only in-frame clones and drops some. In the table there are hundreds of thousands of clones, roughly three fifths of which are singletons. Germline CDR1 SEHNR, CDR2 FQNEAQ (reference sequence). Trimming at V came to 5 bases and at J to 2 bases, leaving 6 bases not matched to a gene. This CDR3 region has 15 residues. General observations from the study: Throughout tofacitinib, many expanded lesional clones continued to persist in scalp and blood.

The clonotype was recovered from a human donor with alopecia areata. This specimen consisted of CD4+ T cells sorted from blood, obtained around week 44, from a patient treated with tofacitinib. The chain links TRBV7-9 to TRBJ2-7; 10 nucleotides agree with TRBD2. As DNA, the CDR3 is TGTGCCAGCAGCCACCCTAGCGGGGGAGCCTACGAGCAGTACTTC. This codes for CASSHPSGGAYEQYF.